This paragraph reports one TCR beta chain. The method was immunoSEQ multiplex PCR; TCRdb's version includes in-frame clones alone and lacks a portion of them. The sample contains under 250,000 clones, 86% of which appear only once. These data come from a study of blood T cell repertoires in COVID-19. Across the study: Italy, Spain and the United States were the sources of the convalescent and acute COVID-19 samples. T cells, B-cell-depleted T cells, or PBMCs supplied cDNA or gDNA.

The CDR3 has 15 amino acids. V lost 1 base and J lost 4, with 14 bases in between. Germline-derived CDR1 and CDR2 are SGHRS and YFSETQ. Sequencing was carried out using peripheral blood. The V and J genes are TRBV5-1 and TRBJ1-1; D call uncertain. The source of this sequence is an older woman who had recovered from COVID-19. CDR3 nucleotide sequence: TGCGCCAGCAGCTTGCAGCAGCGTAGTTTCACTGAAGCTTTCTTT. It translates to CASSLQQRSFTEAFF.